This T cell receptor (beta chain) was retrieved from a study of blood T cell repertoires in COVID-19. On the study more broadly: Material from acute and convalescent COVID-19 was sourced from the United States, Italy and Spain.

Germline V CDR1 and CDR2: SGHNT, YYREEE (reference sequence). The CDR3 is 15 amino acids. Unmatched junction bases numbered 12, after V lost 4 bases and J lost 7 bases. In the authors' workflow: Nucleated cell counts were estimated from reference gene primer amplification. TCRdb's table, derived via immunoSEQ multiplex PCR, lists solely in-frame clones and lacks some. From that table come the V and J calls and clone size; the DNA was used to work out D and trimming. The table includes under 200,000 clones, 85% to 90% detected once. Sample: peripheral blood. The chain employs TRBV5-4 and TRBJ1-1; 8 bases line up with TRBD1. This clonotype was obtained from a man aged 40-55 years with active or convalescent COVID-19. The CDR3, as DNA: TGTGCCAGCAGCCCGCCGGGGACAGGCACACATGAAGCTTTCTTT. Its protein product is CASSPPGTGTHEAFF.